One sample yielded the 32 T cell receptor beta chains listed below, sequenced in a study of PD-L1 blockade in urothelial cancer. Time point indicated: pretreatment peripheral blood. TCRdb's copy holds only in-frame clones and misses some; the assay was immunoSEQ multiplex PCR. In the table there are roughly 130,000 clones, about 88% of which are singletons. The specimen comprised PBMCs, sampled around atezolizumab (anti-PD-L1) treatment. The receptors derive from a man over 45 with urothelial cancer.

The chain has TRBV6-1 and TRBJ2-7, with 12 bases lining up with TRBD2. This CDR3 contains 15 residues. V gave up 4 bases and J gave up 3 bases; unmatched junction bases: 4. Germline V gives CDR1 MNHNS, CDR2 SASEGT. The CDR3 spells CASSGLAGVIYEQYF. The CDR3 coding sequence is TGTGCCAGCAGTGGACTAGCGGGAGTTATCTACGAGCAGTACTTC.

The chain is built from TRBV27 and TRBJ2-1, with a possible D match to TRBD2 (6 bases). Looked up from germline, CDR1 is MNHEY and CDR2 is SMNVEV (reference sequence). V lost 3 bases, J lost 8 bases, and 23 bases lay in between. The CDR3 extends over 17 amino acids. The CDR3 region is CASSFMAGISIGDEQFF. The CDR3 DNA reads as TGTGCCAGCAGTTTCATGGCGGGAATTTCTATCGGCGATGAGCAGTTCTTC.

This clone was detected once. The chain combines TRBV28 with TRBJ2-7, with no clear D. The CDR3 is 14 residues long. In germline, CDR1 is MDHEN, CDR2 SYDVKM. Between the trimmed V and J ends, which lost 4 bases and 10 bases, there was a span of 20 bases. CDR3 sequence (DNA): TGTGCCAGCAGTTCAAGCCCCCGGCCTCCAGGACAGTACTTC. Protein sequence: CASSSSPRPPGQYF.

The rearrangement uses TRBV5-1 and TRBJ1-2; tentative D call: TRBD1 (6 bases). V gave up 3 bases and J gave up 4 bases, with 10 bases separating them. Looked up from germline, CDR1 is SGHRS and CDR2 is YFSETQ. CDR3 length equals 13 residues. CDR3: CASSSGQIYGYTF. CDR3 nucleotides: TGCGCCAGCAGCTCCGGACAGATCTATGGCTACACCTTC.

This sequence joins TRBV28 and TRBJ2-7, with D unresolved. The germline V gene has CDR1 MDHEN and CDR2 SYDVKM. The CDR3 sequence is 13 residues long. The V and J ends lost 2 bases and 1 base respectively, with 6 bases between them. The DNA for the CDR3 is TGTGCCAGCAGTTTAGGCGGATCCTACGAGCAGTACTTC. It yields the protein CASSLGGSYEQYF.

This CDR3 is CASRDIRDSGRGETQYF. The CDR3 region has the DNA TGTGCCAGCAGGGACATCCGGGATAGCGGGAGAGGAGAGACCCAGTACTTC. The gene calls are TRBV2 and TRBJ2-5; TRBD2 matches 9 bases. Germline lookup yields CDR1 SNHLY and CDR2 FYNNEI. After removal of 6 bases from V and 4 bases from J, the junction contained 15 bases not matched to a gene. The CDR3 length is 17 residues.

V gene TRBV28 combines with J gene TRBJ2-3; D is possibly TRBD2 (5 bases). Germline V gives CDR1 MDHEN, CDR2 SYDVKM. This CDR3 has 13 residues. V dropped 6 bases and J dropped 0 bases, with 7 bases sitting between them. CDR3 amino acids: CASRGGSTDTQYF. The DNA of the CDR3 is TGTGCCAGCAGGGGCGGGAGCACAGATACGCAGTATTTT.

J is TRBJ2-1 and V is TRBV9, with a weak D call TRBD2 (6 bases). Germline V CDR1 and CDR2: SGDLS, YYNGEE. Deletions cut 2 bases from V and 0 bases from J, with 12 bases between. The CDR3 contains 16 residues. CDR3 DNA: TGTGCCAGCAGCGTCCGACCGGGACTCTCCTACAATGAGCAGTTCTTC. This codes for CASSVRPGLSYNEQFF.

The CDR3 region is CASSLRQGHGYTF. The CDR3 DNA sequence: TGTGCCAGCAGCTTGAGACAGGGCCATGGCTACACCTTC. The gene calls are TRBV5-6 and TRBJ1-2, with TRBD1 identical over 7 bases. V lost 1 base, J lost 6 bases, and 3 bases stayed unmatched. The germline V gene has CDR1 SGHDT and CDR2 YYEEEE. The CDR3 runs to 13 residues.

V usage is TRBV5-8 and J usage is TRBJ1-2; tentative D call: TRBD1 (5 bases). CDR3 length: 15 amino acids. V dropped 4 bases and J dropped 7 bases, with 20 bases sitting between them. CDR1 and CDR2 from the germline V gene are SGHTS and YDEGEE. The chain's CDR3 is CASSRAGQGWSGYTF. The CDR3 region has the DNA TGTGCCAGCAGCCGGGCGGGGCAGGGATGGTCTGGCTACACCTTC. The entire variable domain, with the rest obtained from reference TRBV5-8 and TRBJ1-2, is as follows: EAGVTQSPTHLIKTRGQQATLRCSPISGHTSVYWYQQALGLGLQFLLWYDEGEERNRGNFPPRFSGRQFPNYSSELNVNALELEDSALYLCASSRAGQGWSGYTFGSGTRLTVV.

This clone was observed once. Written as DNA, the CDR3 is TGTGCCAGCTCACCACCGGGACAGGGGTCCTCCTACAATGAGCAGTTCTTC. It is translated as CASSPPGQGSSYNEQFF. The chain combines TRBV18 with TRBJ2-1; 10 bases line up with TRBD1. Germline assignment: CDR1 KGHSH and CDR2 LQKENI. This CDR3 is 17 amino acids long. The V gene end was trimmed by 0 bases and the J gene end by 0 bases; junction bases not matched to a gene: 2.

The rearrangement joins TRBV4-2 to TRBJ1-4; 8 bases are a match to TRBD1. V lost 0 bases and J lost 14; bases outside the gene matches: 14. This CDR3 has 16 residues. Germline CDR1 LGHNA, CDR2 YNFKEQ. CDR3 protein: CASSQEVGQVRVGLFF. The DNA of the CDR3 is TGTGCCAGCAGCCAAGAGGTGGGACAGGTTAGAGTAGGGCTGTTTTTT.

The V and J genes are TRBV28 and TRBJ2-4; D perhaps matches TRBD1 (6 bases). Germline V lookup: CDR1 MDHEN, CDR2 SYDVKM. The CDR3 covers 15 residues. V was trimmed by 7 bases and J by 7 bases, leaving 20 bases between them. CDR3 in amino acids: CASTPSAGQGNIQYF. CDR3 in DNA: TGTGCCAGCACTCCCTCGGCAGGGCAGGGGAACATTCAGTACTTC.

V usage is TRBV6-5 and J usage is TRBJ2-2; 8 bases align to TRBD2. V shed 4 bases, J shed 5 bases, and the junction held 9 bases outside the gene matches. The CDR3 covers 16 residues. Germline V gives CDR1 MNHEY, CDR2 SVGAGI. CDR3 nucleotide sequence: TGTGCCAGCAGTTCCCTCAGCGGGAGTTGGACCGGGGAGCTGTTTTTT. This codes for CASSSLSGSWTGELFF.

The chain joins TRBV5-4 to TRBJ1-5, with D uncertain. CDR3 length: 13 residues. The V end was cut by 4 bases, the J end by 4 bases, with 9 bases between. Per the germline V gene, CDR1 is SGHNT and CDR2 is YYREEE (reference sequence). The CDR3 sequence is CASSHAPNQPQHF. CDR3 nucleotides: TGTGCCAGCAGCCACGCGCCGAATCAGCCCCAGCATTTT.

Only one count was recorded for this clone. V is TRBV28 and J is TRBJ1-2; the D is unclear. CDR3 length equals 12 residues. Germline loops: CDR1 MDHEN, CDR2 SYDVKM. Trimming cost V 4 bases and J 4 bases, with 7 bases left between them. In nucleotides, the CDR3 is TGTGCCAGCAGTTCTTCTATCTATGGCTACACCTTC. This encodes CASSSSIYGYTF.

The chain couples TRBV9 to TRBJ1-2; D unresolved. CDR1 and CDR2 (germline): SGDLS, YYNGEE. There are 16 residues in the CDR3. Trimming shortened V by 0 bases and J by 3 bases, and 15 bases separated the two germline ends. This CDR3 reads CASSVAAGRLDYGYTF. CDR3 in DNA: TGTGCCAGCAGCGTAGCTGCGGGCCGGCTCGACTATGGCTACACCTTC.

On this clone itself: The junction does not match germline at one end; this may be a read error. The rearrangement joins TRBV27 to TRBJ2-7; D is uncertain. The germline V gene has CDR1 MNHEY and CDR2 SMNVEV (reference sequence). The CDR3 has 10 residues. CDR3 sequence: CPSSSYEQYF. The CDR3 region has the DNA TGTCCCAGCTCTTCCTACGAGCAGTACTTC.

The chain is built from TRBV27 and TRBJ1-6; D is possibly TRBD1 (5 bases). This CDR3 comprises 16 residues. Germline V CDR1 and CDR2: MNHEY, SMNVEV (reference sequence). V was pared by 2 bases and J by 11 bases, with 19 bases between. For the CDR3, the DNA is TGTGCCAGCAGTTTAGGGGCCGGCGGGATAGTTACACCCCTCCACTTT. It translates to CASSLGAGGIVTPLHF.

The V call is TRBV2, the J call TRBJ2-2, with a tentative D call TRBD2 (5 bases). This CDR3 has 13 amino acids. Germline CDR1 and CDR2: SNHLY and FYNNEI. CDR3 nucleotide sequence: TGTGCTTCGCAGGAGGATGACACCGGGGAGCTGTTTTTT. Translating gives CASQEDDTGELFF.

The V call is TRBV7-6, the J call TRBJ2-1, with 8 bases identical to TRBD2. CDR3 length equals 18 residues. CDR1 is SGHVS and CDR2 is FNYEAQ in the germline V gene. The V segment lost 4 bases and the J segment 0 bases; nucleotides outside the gene matches: 11. CDR3 sequence reads: CASSYLLAGPRSYNEQFF. CDR3 in DNA: TGTGCCAGCAGCTACCTATTAGCGGGACCACGCTCCTACAATGAGCAGTTCTTC.

V is TRBV5-1 and J is TRBJ2-1; TRBD2 might be the D (6 bases). V dropped 0 bases and J dropped 3 bases, with 7 bases sitting between them. CDR1 and CDR2 (germline): SGHRS, YFSETQ. This CDR3 contains 14 residues. The CDR3 coding sequence is TGCGCCAGCAGCTTGGATAGCGGCTACAATGAGCAGTTCTTC. This sequence encodes CASSLDSGYNEQFF.

The gene calls are TRBV2 and TRBJ1-5; D not certain. The CDR3 sequence is 15 residues long. Germline CDR1 SNHLY, CDR2 FYNNEI. V was pared by 3 bases and J by 3 bases, with 12 bases between. CDR3 region: CASSEGRSSNQPQHF. The CDR3 coding sequence is TGTGCCAGCAGTGAGGGTAGGAGTTCCAATCAGCCCCAGCATTTT.

V and J are TRBV28 and TRBJ2-7; the D gene is possibly TRBD2 (5 bases). The CDR3 extends over 12 amino acids. From germline, CDR1 is MDHEN and CDR2 SYDVKM. Trimming removed 5 bases from V and 6 bases from J, with 11 bases in between. CDR3 sequence: CASSEGGSEQYF. The CDR3 DNA reads TGTGCCAGCAGTGAGGGCGGTTCCGAGCAGTACTTC.

The gene calls are TRBV15 and TRBJ2-1; 7 positions match TRBD2. This CDR3 has 15 amino acids. V was pared by 5 bases and J by 12 bases, with 16 bases of the junction left unmatched. Germline CDR1 LNHNV, CDR2 YYDKDF (reference sequence). The CDR3 loop is CATSPGGTSPQSQFF. CDR3 bases: TGTGCCACCAGCCCCGGGGGGACTTCGCCCCAATCGCAGTTCTTC.

The genes are TRBV7-8 and TRBJ2-3, with D possibly TRBD1 on 5 matching bases. Germline V gene lookup returns CDR1 SGHVS and CDR2 FQNEAQ. The CDR3 is 13 residues long. Trimming pared 3 bases from V and 2 bases from J, leaving 6 bases between. The CDR3 DNA follows: TGTGCCAGCAGCTTGGGGCTCACAGATACGCAGTATTTT. It codes for CASSLGLTDTQYF.

The chain has TRBV4-2 and TRBJ2-4, with a tentative D call TRBD2 (6 bases). Looked up from germline, CDR1 is LGHNA and CDR2 is YNFKEQ. The CDR3 extends over 12 amino acids. Trimming removed 4 bases at V and 11 bases at J, with 12 bases between. The CDR3 DNA sequence: TGTGCCAGCAGCCCAGGGACTGGACTTCAGTACTTC. Its translation: CASSPGTGLQYF.

The V gene is TRBV27, the J gene TRBJ2-1, with 9 bases identical to TRBD1. V lost 0 bases and J lost 5; bases outside the gene matches: 2. Germline CDR1 MNHEY, CDR2 SMNVEV (reference sequence). This CDR3 region has 15 residues. The CDR3 DNA follows: TGTGCCAGCAGTTTATCCGGGACAGGGAACAATGAGCAGTTCTTC. Protein: CASSLSGTGNNEQFF.

This rearrangement joins TRBV11-2 to TRBJ2-2, with D hard to call. Germline V gene sequence: CDR1 SGHAT, CDR2 FQNNGV. CDR3 size: 15 residues. V dropped 2 bases and J dropped 0 bases, with 7 bases sitting between them. This CDR3 reads CASSLLETNTGELFF. CDR3 DNA sequence: TGTGCCAGCAGCTTATTAGAGACGAACACCGGGGAGCTGTTTTTT.

The rearrangement links TRBV28 to TRBJ1-3; a possible D gene is TRBD1 (6 bases). The CDR3 is 14 residues long. The V end lost 6 bases, the J end lost 0 bases, and 9 bases lay between the germline ends. The germline gives CDR1 MDHEN, CDR2 SYDVKM. CDR3 residues: CASSTGFSGNTIYF. In nucleotides, the CDR3 is TGTGCCAGCAGCACAGGGTTCTCTGGAAACACCATATATTTT.

This clone was seen a single time. The CDR3 DNA sequence: TGCGCCAGCAGCCAACGTGGGACAGGGGGCCTAGGTTCACCCCTCCACTTT. Residues: CASSQRGTGGLGSPLHF. V and J are TRBV4-1 and TRBJ1-6, with 12 positions matching TRBD1. V shed 2 bases and J 9 bases; nucleotides not matched to a gene: 8. Germline CDR1 and CDR2: MGHRA and YSYEKL. CDR3 length equals 17 residues.

The chain employs TRBV7-9 and TRBJ2-5; 8 bases are a match to TRBD2. The CDR3 extends over 14 amino acids. V dropped 6 bases and J dropped 4; count of bases not matched to a gene: 7. The germline V gene encodes CDR1 SEHNR and CDR2 FQNEAQ (reference sequence). CDR3 sequence reads: CASRTTSGGETQYF. DNA for the CDR3: TGTGCCAGCAGGACCACTAGCGGTGGAGAGACCCAGTACTTC.